The 26 T cell receptor beta chains given below trace back to one sample, sequenced in a study of immune evolution from preneoplasia to lung adenocarcinoma. The data were produced by immunoSEQ multiplex PCR, yet TCRdb's version contains in-frame clones alone and is incomplete. The sample has more than 25,000 clones, just under 75% seen once; the top ten hold around 6%. Sequencing used FFPE invasive lung adenocarcinoma tissue. The receptors derive from a person in their sixties or seventies with invasive lung adenocarcinoma. Some clones in this sample may be carry-over from other donors' samples.

The chain uses TRBV7-9 and TRBJ1-1; D is unresolved. Between the trimmed V and J ends, which lost 3 bases and 1 base, there was a span of 9 bases. In germline, CDR1 is SEHNR, CDR2 FQNEAQ (reference sequence). The CDR3 is made up of 14 amino acids. CDR3 protein: CASSLTRTNTEAFF. For the CDR3, the DNA is TGTGCCAGCAGCTTGACGAGGACGAACACTGAAGCTTTCTTT.

V gene TRBV21-1 combines with J gene TRBJ2-7; whether TRBD2, the table's D call, matches the DNA was not checked. TRBV21-1 is a pseudogene. This CDR3 is built from 12 residues. The CDR3 reads CASSPPLGEQYF. CDR3 nucleotides: TGTGCCAGCAGCCCCCCACTAGGCGAGCAGTACTTC.

V usage is TRBV6-6 and J usage is TRBJ2-6; no clear D gene. Looked up from germline, CDR1 is MNHNY and CDR2 is SVGAGI (reference sequence). V was clipped by 6 bases and J by 0 bases, with 9 bases between them. This CDR3 has 15 amino acids. DNA of the CDR3: TGTGCCAGCAGCGACGCTAGCTCTGGGGCCAACGTCCTGACTTTC. Amino acid sequence: CASSDASSGANVLTF.

V is TRBV4-2 and J is TRBJ2-3; TRBD2 agrees at 8 bases. The CDR3 consists of 16 residues. Germline CDR1 LGHNA, CDR2 YNFKEQ. V lost 3 bases and J lost 5; bases outside the gene matches: 10. The CDR3 sequence is CASSQGEGAGEDTQYF. CDR3 sequence (DNA): TGTGCCAGCAGCCAGGGGGAGGGAGCGGGGGAAGATACGCAGTATTTT.

By share of the sample, this clone is medium-sized. This chain links TRBV11-2 with TRBJ2-7; unclear D gene. The length of the CDR3 is 15 residues. The ends were cut back, 2 bases at V and 0 bases at J, with 11 bases in the middle. Germline assignment: CDR1 SGHAT and CDR2 FQNNGV. The CDR3 DNA follows: TGTGCCAGCAGCTTAAGTCCGGTGAGCTCCTACGAGCAGTACTTC. It is translated as CASSLSPVSSYEQYF. The full variable domain, completed using reference TRBV11-2 and TRBJ2-7, is EAGVAQSPRYKIIEKRQSVAFWCNPISGHATLYWYQQILGQGPKLLIQFQNNGVVDDSQLPKDRFSAERLKGVDSTLKIQPAKLEDSAVYLCASSLSPVSSYEQYFGPGTRLTVT.

This clone was seen more than once but under ten times. CDR3 DNA sequence: TGCAGCGCTACGACTAGCACAGATACGCAGTATTTT. Its protein product is CSATTSTDTQYF. The gene calls are TRBV29-1 and TRBJ2-3; D is unclear. V dropped 7 bases and J dropped 0 bases, with 8 bases sitting between them. This CDR3 contains 12 residues. Germline CDR1 reads SQVTM; CDR2 reads ANQGSEA.

V is TRBV30 and J is TRBJ2-3; D is unclear. The V end lost 3 bases, the J end lost 0 bases, and 4 bases lay between the germline ends. The germline V gene encodes CDR1 GTSNPN and CDR2 SVGIG (reference sequence). The CDR3 runs 12 residues. CDR3 region: CAWSESTDTQYF. In nucleotides, the CDR3 is TGTGCCTGGAGCGAGAGCACAGATACGCAGTATTTT.

The CDR3 nucleotides are TGTGCCAGCCGGGGAAGGGCTAACGGGACCTACGAGCAGTACTTC. It codes for CASRGRANGTYEQYF. V gene TRBV6-1 combines with J gene TRBJ2-7; a possible D gene is TRBD2 (5 bases). Germline CDR1 reads MNHNS; CDR2 reads SASEGT. There are 15 residues in the CDR3. Trimming shortened V by 8 bases and J by 2 bases, and 19 bases separated the two germline ends.

The V call is TRBV5-1, the J call TRBJ2-5, with TRBD2 as a possible D gene (6 bases). Germline V gene lookup returns CDR1 SGHRS and CDR2 YFSETQ. V lost 0 bases and J lost 2, with 17 bases in between. The CDR3 is 17 amino acids. The CDR3 DNA is TGCGCCAGCAGCTTGGTCCCAGGGAGGATCGTGCAAGAGACCCAGTACTTC. Translating gives CASSLVPGRIVQETQYF.

The chain is built from TRBV7-2 and TRBJ2-5; D is unclear. The germline V and J ends were trimmed by 0 bases and 0 bases, with 5 bases remaining between them. Per germline, CDR1 SGHTA and CDR2 FQGNSA. The CDR3 length is 14 residues. CDR3 sequence (DNA): TGTGCCAGCAGCTTAGCAGGGTACCAAGAGACCCAGTACTTC. Translated: CASSLAGYQETQYF.

The gene calls are TRBV4-2 and TRBJ1-1; a weak D match, TRBD1 (5 bases). Germline V CDR1 and CDR2: LGHNA, YNFKEQ. V was cut by 3 bases and J by 1 base, with 15 bases left in between. The CDR3 is made up of 16 amino acids. CDR3 loop: CASSHLGGTSNTEAFF. CDR3 DNA sequence: TGTGCCAGCAGCCACCTAGGAGGGACCTCGAACACTGAAGCTTTCTTT.

The chain has TRBV19 and TRBJ1-5, with no clear D. Trimming stripped 7 bases from V and 7 bases from J, with 20 bases between. The CDR3 covers 15 residues. Germline assignment: CDR1 LNHDA and CDR2 SQIVND (reference sequence). The CDR3, as DNA: TGTGCCAGTACTCCTCCCGGCGGAAGGGAACAGCCCCAGCATTTT. Its translation: CASTPPGGREQPQHF. The entire variable domain, with the rest obtained from reference TRBV19 and TRBJ1-5, is as follows: DGGITQSPKYLFRKEGQNVTLSCEQNLNHDAMYWYRQDPGQGLRLIYYSQIVNDFQKGDIAEGYSVSREKKESFPLTVTSAQKNPTAFYLCASTPPGGREQPQHFGDGTRLSIL.

This chain joins TRBV28 and TRBJ2-1; D not resolved. Deletions cut 3 bases from V and 4 bases from J, with 1 base between. Germline CDR1 and CDR2: MDHEN and SYDVKM. The CDR3 runs to 11 residues. The CDR3 nucleotides read TGTGCCAGCAGTTTTTACAATGAGCAGTTCTTC. Translated: CASSFYNEQFF.

On this clone: One end of the junction varies from germline; a read error may be responsible. This sequence joins TRBV7-3 and TRBJ2-3; D is unresolved. Germline loops: CDR1 SGHTA, CDR2 FQGTGA. This CDR3 spans 15 amino acids. The CDR3 sequence is CASSLTRVSTDTQYF. CDR3 DNA: TGTGCCAGCAGCCTAACAAGGGTGAGCACAGATACGCAGTATTTT.

The chain uses TRBV18 and TRBJ1-5, with a possible D match to TRBD1 (5 bases). Germline lookup yields CDR1 KGHSH and CDR2 LQKENI. Between the trimmed V and J ends, which lost 0 bases and 5 bases, there was a span of 14 bases. The CDR3 length is 16 residues. The CDR3 DNA sequence: TGTGCCAGCTCACCACCGGGGCAGCCGACTGATCAGCCCCAGCATTTT. It specifies CASSPPGQPTDQPQHF.

The chain links TRBV28 to TRBJ2-2, with 8 nucleotides matching TRBD2. V gave up 7 bases and J gave up 1 base; unmatched junction bases: 14. CDR1 MDHEN and CDR2 SYDVKM come from the germline V gene. The CDR3 runs 18 residues. This CDR3 is CASIGTRLTKRNTGELFF. Written as DNA, the CDR3 is TGTGCCAGCATCGGGACTAGATTAACGAAGCGGAACACCGGGGAGCTGTTTTTT.

The chain employs TRBV5-1 and TRBJ2-1, with D maybe TRBD2 (5 bases). The CDR3 totals 15 residues. The V gene lost 1 base and the J gene lost 3 bases, with 11 bases spanning the gap. Germline lookup yields CDR1 SGHRS and CDR2 YFSETQ. The CDR3, as DNA: TGCGCCAGCAGCTTGTCTCGGACTGTCTACAATGAGCAGTTCTTC. Protein sequence: CASSLSRTVYNEQFF.

A single count supports this clone. V is TRBV9 and J is TRBJ1-1; no definite D call. CDR3 length equals 14 residues. V was trimmed by 2 bases and J by 0 bases, leaving 8 bases between them. Per the germline V gene, CDR1 is SGDLS and CDR2 is YYNGEE. DNA of the CDR3: TGTGCCAGCAGCGTGAGACCCGTGAACACTGAAGCTTTCTTT. This encodes CASSVRPVNTEAFF.

This sequence joins TRBV29-1 and TRBJ2-7, with D uncertain. Germline CDR1 reads SQVTM; CDR2 reads ANQGSEA. Between the trimmed V and J ends, which lost 4 bases and 5 bases, there was a span of 3 bases. The CDR3 is 9 amino acids. CDR3 coding DNA: TGCAGCGTTGTCAACGAGCAGTACTTC. The encoded protein is CSVVNEQYF.

CDR3 residues: CASKKAGGTYEQYF. The CDR3 DNA reads TGCGCCAGCAAAAAAGCGGGAGGAACCTACGAGCAGTACTTC. The chain joins TRBV10-2 to TRBJ2-7; TRBD2 agrees at 9 bases. In germline, CDR1 is WSHSY, CDR2 SAAADI. J lost 2 bases, V lost 7 bases, and 6 bases had no gene match. This CDR3 spans 14 amino acids.

The chain joins TRBV28 to TRBJ2-7; 10 bases map to TRBD2. This CDR3 comprises 15 residues. Germline V lookup: CDR1 MDHEN, CDR2 SYDVKM. The junction had 6 bases not matched to a gene; V was cut back by 4 bases and J by 3 bases. The CDR3 sequence is CASSSAGGGSYEQYF. The CDR3 coding sequence is TGTGCCAGCAGTTCAGCGGGAGGGGGGAGCTACGAGCAGTACTTC.

The V gene is TRBV10-3, the J gene TRBJ1-4; 7 nucleotides match TRBD1. The CDR3 is made up of 19 amino acids. Per germline, CDR1 ENHRY and CDR2 SYGVKD. Trimming removed 3 bases from V and 4 bases from J; junction bases left unmatched: 17. The CDR3 reads CAISDPPRAGGRGNEKLFF. DNA of the CDR3: TGTGCCATCAGTGACCCCCCAAGGGCAGGGGGTCGCGGTAATGAAAAACTGTTTTTT.

This clone appeared a few times. The chain is built from TRBV7-9 and TRBJ2-7, with 7 bases matching TRBD2. After removal of 1 base from V and 1 base from J, the junction contained 7 bases not matched to a gene. This CDR3 comprises 16 residues. The germline CDR1 and CDR2 sequences are SEHNR and FQNEAQ (reference sequence). DNA of the CDR3: TGTGCCAGCAGCTTAGGGGGGGGACGCTCTTCCTACGAGCAGTACTTC. It encodes CASSLGGGRSSYEQYF.

This clone was counted between two and nine times. This chain connects TRBV5-4 to TRBJ1-2; D is unclear. Germline assignment: CDR1 SGHNT and CDR2 YYREEE (reference sequence). The CDR3 length is 16 residues. Trimming took off 0 bases at V and 4 bases at J, with 16 bases between the two ends. The CDR3 loop is CASSLGSLKSFYGYTF. CDR3 coding DNA: TGTGCCAGCAGCTTGGGCTCTCTAAAGAGTTTCTATGGCTACACCTTC.

This clone turned up a few times. J is TRBJ2-1 and V is TRBV18; D is possibly TRBD2 (5 bases). Trimming removed 0 bases at V and 1 base at J, with 10 bases between. Germline V gene lookup returns CDR1 KGHSH and CDR2 LQKENI. This CDR3 is 16 amino acids long. CDR3 in amino acids: CASSPPSGSSYNEQFF. For the CDR3, the DNA is TGTGCCAGCTCACCACCATCTGGGAGTTCCTACAATGAGCAGTTCTTC.

The chain uses TRBV4-1 and TRBJ2-7; no reliable D call. This CDR3 spans 12 amino acids. V was cut by 2 bases and J by 2 bases, with 4 bases left in between. CDR1 is MGHRA and CDR2 is YSYEKL in the germline V gene. DNA for the CDR3: TGCGCCAGCAGCCAATCCCCCTACGAGCAGTACTTC. This codes for CASSQSPYEQYF.